This T cell receptor beta chain was obtained from a study of HIV-infected patients and healthy controls. All unsorted peripheral T cells were captured because whole blood was used without fractionation. This clonotype was counted many times. cDNA was made from about 510 ng RNA using alpha and beta constant primers. Each of the alpha and beta chains got its own library through chain-specific third strand synthesis with indices. MiXCR, applied by TCRdb to the 5' RACE reads, yields one record per CDR3 protein. The sample contains tens of thousands of distinct CDR3 sequences, more than 7.5% of which appear only once. The CDR3 is made up of 17 amino acids. Trimming cost V 1 base and J 7 bases; bases outside gene matches: 10. The germline V gene encodes CDR1 SGHAT and CDR2 FQNNGV.

Sequences were obtained from blood. The source of this sequence is an adult in good health. The V gene is TRBV11-2, the J gene TRBJ2-1; 10 bases are shared with TRBD2. The CDR3 loop is CASSLVISGGQSNEQFF. For the CDR3, the DNA is TGTGCCAGCAGCTTAGTGATTAGCGGGGGGCAGAGTAATGAGCAGTTCTTC.